Listed here is a single T cell receptor (beta chain). Its antigen is unidentified. The source of the sample is a study of T cells after yellow fever vaccination. The study, taken as a whole, reports: Of the clonotypes, a small share occurred in both CD4 and CD8 compartments.

Trimming pared 6 bases from V and 5 bases from J, leaving 13 bases between. Germline values: CDR1 SGHTA, CDR2 FQGNSA. The CDR3 runs 13 residues. One entry per CDR3 protein results from TCRdb running MiXCR on the 5' RACE reads. The table records approximately 550,000 distinct CDR3 sequences, roughly 13% of them present only once. Sequenced here: PBMCs, sampled on the day of the yellow fever booster vaccination. This sequence was found in a man younger than 40 who received the YFV17D yellow fever vaccine. The chain has TRBV7-2 and TRBJ2-5; D tentatively reads TRBD1 or TRBD2 (5 bases each). The CDR3 DNA follows: TGTGCCAGCAGACGGGACCCAGAGGAGACCCAGTACTTC. Translating gives CASRRDPEETQYF.